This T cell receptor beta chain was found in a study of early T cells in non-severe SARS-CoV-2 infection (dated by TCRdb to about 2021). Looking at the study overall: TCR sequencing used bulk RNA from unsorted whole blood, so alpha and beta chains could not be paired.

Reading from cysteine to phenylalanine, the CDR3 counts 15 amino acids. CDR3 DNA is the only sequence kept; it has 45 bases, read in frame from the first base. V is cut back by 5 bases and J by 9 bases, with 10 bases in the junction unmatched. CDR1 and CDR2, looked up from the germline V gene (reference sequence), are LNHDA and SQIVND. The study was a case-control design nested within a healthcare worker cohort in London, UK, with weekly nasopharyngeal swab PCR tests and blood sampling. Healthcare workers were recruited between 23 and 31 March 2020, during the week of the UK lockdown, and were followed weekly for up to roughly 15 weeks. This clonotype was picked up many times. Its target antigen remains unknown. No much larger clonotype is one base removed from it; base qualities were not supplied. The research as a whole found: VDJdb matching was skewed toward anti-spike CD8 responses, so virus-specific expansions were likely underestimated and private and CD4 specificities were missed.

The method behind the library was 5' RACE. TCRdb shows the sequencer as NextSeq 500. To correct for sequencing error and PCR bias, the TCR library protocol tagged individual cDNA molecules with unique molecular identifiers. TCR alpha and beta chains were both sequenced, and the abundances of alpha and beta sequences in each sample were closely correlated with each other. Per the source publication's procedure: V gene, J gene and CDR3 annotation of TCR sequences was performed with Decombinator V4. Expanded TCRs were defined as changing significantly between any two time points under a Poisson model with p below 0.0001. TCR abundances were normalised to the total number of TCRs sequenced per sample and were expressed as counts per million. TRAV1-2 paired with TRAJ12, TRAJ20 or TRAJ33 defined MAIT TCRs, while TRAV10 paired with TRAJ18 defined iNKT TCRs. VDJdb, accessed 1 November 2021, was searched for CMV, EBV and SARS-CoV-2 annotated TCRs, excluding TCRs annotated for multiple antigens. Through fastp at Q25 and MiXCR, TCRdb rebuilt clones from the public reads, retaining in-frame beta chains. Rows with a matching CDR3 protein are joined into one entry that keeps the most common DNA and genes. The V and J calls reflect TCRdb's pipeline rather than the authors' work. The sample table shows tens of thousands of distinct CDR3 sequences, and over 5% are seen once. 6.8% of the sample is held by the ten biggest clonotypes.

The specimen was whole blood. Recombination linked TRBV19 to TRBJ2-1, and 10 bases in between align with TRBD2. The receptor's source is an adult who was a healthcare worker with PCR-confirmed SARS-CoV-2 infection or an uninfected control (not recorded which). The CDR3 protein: CASSDSAGGPFEQFF. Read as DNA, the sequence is TGTGCCAGTAGTGACTCAGCGGGAGGGCCCTTTGAGCAGTTCTTC.